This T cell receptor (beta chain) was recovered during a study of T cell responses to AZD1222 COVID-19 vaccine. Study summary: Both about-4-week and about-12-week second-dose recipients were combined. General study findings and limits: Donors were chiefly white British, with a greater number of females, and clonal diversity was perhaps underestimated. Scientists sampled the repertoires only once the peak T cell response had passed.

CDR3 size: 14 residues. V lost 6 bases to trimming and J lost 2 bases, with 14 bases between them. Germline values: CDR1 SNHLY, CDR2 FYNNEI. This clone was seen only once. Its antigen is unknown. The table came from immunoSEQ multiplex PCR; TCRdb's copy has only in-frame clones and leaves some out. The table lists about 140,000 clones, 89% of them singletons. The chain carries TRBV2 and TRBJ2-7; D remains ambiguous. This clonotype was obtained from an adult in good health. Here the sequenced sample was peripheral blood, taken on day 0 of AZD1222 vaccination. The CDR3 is CASRWDQTTYEQYF. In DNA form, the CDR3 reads TGTGCCAGCAGGTGGGATCAAACAACCTACGAGCAGTACTTC.